These 30 T cell receptor beta chains share one sample of origin, sequenced in a study of T cells in Graves' hyperthyroidism and ophthalmopathy. TCR beta CDR3 region amplification was performed from RNA transcripts. A first-round RT-PCR of the TCR CDR3 used the HTBI primer set. MiXCR was run by TCRdb on the multiplex PCR reads, yielding one entry per CDR3 protein. The sample carries about 380,000 distinct CDR3 sequences, around 13% recorded once. Sequenced: blood. The source is a woman aged 25 to 39 with Graves' ophthalmopathy.

This clonotype was counted many times. The chain employs TRBV6-5 and TRBJ1-4; D ambiguous. Germline assignment: CDR1 MNHEY and CDR2 SVGAGI. Trimming took off 2 bases at V and 2 bases at J, with 18 bases between the two ends. The CDR3 has 18 residues. CDR3 sequence reads: CASSYIRTLDPTNEKLFF. In DNA, the CDR3 is TGTGCCAGCAGTTACATTCGGACTCTCGATCCGACTAATGAAAAACTGTTTTTT.

As regards this clonotype: Given a much more abundant clone one base away, this may be a read error. The chain uses TRBV28 and TRBJ2-2; D is perhaps TRBD2 (5 bases). The CDR3 extends over 14 amino acids. Germline CDR1 reads MDHEN; CDR2 reads SYDVKM. Trimming removed 4 bases at V and 6 bases at J, with 12 bases between. The DNA of the CDR3 is TGTGCCAGCAGTTCGGGGAGTCTGGCCGGGGAGCTGTTTTTT. It translates to CASSSGSLAGELFF.

This clonotype was observed at least ten times. The chain uses TRBV6-5 and TRBJ2-1; 7 bases line up with TRBD1. The CDR3 has 16 amino acids. Germline V gene lookup returns CDR1 MNHEY and CDR2 SVGAGI. Unmatched junction bases numbered 4, after V lost 2 bases and J lost 0 bases. The CDR3, as DNA: TGTGCCAGCAGTTACGAGACAGGGATCTCCTACAATGAGCAGTTCTTC. It translates to CASSYETGISYNEQFF.

The V call is TRBV2, the J call TRBJ2-1, with D perhaps matching TRBD1 (7 bases). This CDR3 contains 16 residues. Germline CDR1 reads SNHLY; CDR2 reads FYNNEI. Deletions cut 0 bases from V and 9 bases from J, with 18 bases between. CDR3 sequence: CASSEAVVRGDSEQFF. CDR3 DNA: TGTGCCAGCAGTGAAGCGGTGGTCAGGGGGGATTCTGAGCAGTTCTTC.

This clonotype was observed at least ten times. The chain combines TRBV11-1 with TRBJ2-3, with D maybe TRBD2 (5 bases). V was pared by 3 bases and J by 4 bases, with 11 bases between. Looked up from germline, CDR1 is SGHAT and CDR2 is FQDESV (reference sequence). This CDR3 contains 14 residues. The CDR3 protein is CASSFVVSADTQYF. CDR3 nucleotide sequence: TGTGCCAGCAGCTTCGTGGTTAGCGCAGATACGCAGTATTTT.

Only a few counts were recorded for this clonotype. This sequence joins TRBV4-2 and TRBJ2-3, with a weak D call TRBD2 (7 bases). The germline V and J ends were trimmed by 4 bases and 4 bases, with 15 bases remaining between them. CDR1 LGHNA and CDR2 YNFKEQ come from the germline V gene. The length of the CDR3 is 15 residues. The CDR3 loop is CASSPPGGRSDTQYF. CDR3 coding DNA: TGTGCCAGCAGCCCCCCGGGGGGCCGCTCAGATACGCAGTATTTT.

This clonotype appeared many times. The chain employs TRBV20-1 and TRBJ1-4, with D uncertain. Between the trimmed V and J ends, which lost 5 bases and 0 bases, there was a span of 10 bases. The CDR3 covers 14 residues. Germline V gene lookup returns CDR1 DFQATT and CDR2 SNEGSKA (reference sequence). CDR3 amino acids: CSAATSSTNEKLFF. The CDR3 bases are TGCAGTGCTGCCACTTCCTCAACTAATGAAAAACTGTTTTTT.

This clonotype was found many times. This sequence joins TRBV28 and TRBJ1-2, with D possibly being TRBD1 (6 bases). The CDR3 has 12 residues. The V end lost 8 bases, the J end lost 4 bases, and 11 bases lay between the germline ends. The V gene's germline CDR1 is MDHEN and CDR2 SYDVKM. The CDR3 DNA reads TGTGCCAGCTCACTGGACAGCTATGGCTACACCTTC. Protein product: CASSLDSYGYTF.

This clonotype was seen at least ten times. The chain has TRBV11-2 and TRBJ1-1; D call uncertain. V shed 3 bases and J shed 0 bases, with 8 bases lying between them. Germline V lookup: CDR1 SGHAT, CDR2 FQNNGV. The CDR3 is 14 residues long. DNA of the CDR3: TGTGCCAGCAGCTTCGGTTCGTTGAACACTGAAGCTTTCTTT. Translating it yields CASSFGSLNTEAFF. The full variable domain, completed using reference TRBV11-2 and TRBJ1-1, is EAGVAQSPRYKIIEKRQSVAFWCNPISGHATLYWYQQILGQGPKLLIQFQNNGVVDDSQLPKDRFSAERLKGVDSTLKIQPAKLEDSAVYLCASSFGSLNTEAFFGQGTRLTVV.

On this clonotype itself: The junction departs from germline at one end; a sequencing error may be responsible. The chain combines TRBV7-7 with TRBJ1-2; possible D gene TRBD1, 6 bases. Germline CDR1 and CDR2: SSHAT and FNYEAQ (reference sequence). The CDR3 contains 14 residues. The CDR3: CASSFGTGFDGYTF. CDR3 coding DNA: TGTGCTAGCAGCTTCGGAACAGGGTTCGATGGCTACACCTTC.

This clonotype showed up many times. V usage is TRBV27 and J usage is TRBJ1-2; no clear D gene. The ends were cut back, 3 bases at V and 4 bases at J, with 9 bases in the middle. Germline V gene sequence: CDR1 MNHEY, CDR2 SMNVEV (reference sequence). CDR3 length: 13 amino acids. The CDR3 nucleotides read TGTGCCAGCAGTTTCAATACTGTCTATGGCTACACCTTC. This encodes CASSFNTVYGYTF.

This clonotype has ten or more counts. The chain carries TRBV20-1 and TRBJ2-5; TRBD2 matches 8 bases. Germline assignment: CDR1 DFQATT and CDR2 SNEGSKA (reference sequence). This CDR3 has 14 amino acids. V shed 4 bases, J shed 0 bases, and the junction held 4 bases outside the gene matches. The CDR3, as DNA: TGCAGTGCTACAACTAGCGGCCACCAAGAGACCCAGTACTTC. Its protein is CSATTSGHQETQYF.

This clonotype has a count of ten or more. The V call is TRBV20-1, the J call TRBJ2-1, with 7 bases fitting TRBD1. Germline values: CDR1 DFQATT, CDR2 SNEGSKA (reference sequence). The J segment lost 10 bases and the V segment lost 8 bases, leaving 8 bases of the junction unmatched. The CDR3 loop spans 11 amino acids. In nucleotides, the CDR3 is TGCAGTACGTCCCGGGGACAGGAGCAGTTCTTC. Translating it yields CSTSRGQEQFF.

Of note for this clonotype: The junction shows a germline mismatch at one end, possibly a read error. CDR3 sequence: CASSLDFTYGQYF. CDR3 sequence (DNA): TGTGCCAGCAGTTTAGATTTTACCTACGGGCAGTACTTC. V and J are TRBV12-3 or TRBV12-4 and TRBJ2-7; D not resolved. The CDR3 is 13 residues long.

Ten or more counts support this clonotype. This chain uses TRBV2 with TRBJ1-1, with D unclear. The V gene's germline CDR1 is SNHLY and CDR2 FYNNEI. The CDR3 spans 14 residues. Trimming took off 5 bases at V and 1 base at J, with 11 bases between the two ends. The CDR3 spells CASSPSSQNTEAFF. DNA of the CDR3: TGTGCCAGCAGTCCATCCTCACAGAACACTGAAGCTTTCTTT. Supplemented by reference TRBV2 and TRBJ1-1, the full variable domain reads EPEVTQTPSHQVTQMGQEVILRCVPISNHLYFYWYRQILGQKVEFLVSFYNNEISEKSEIFDDQFSVERPDGSNFTLKIRSTKLEDSAMYFCASSPSSQNTEAFFGQGTRLTVV.

This clonotype was observed many times. The chain is built from TRBV2 and TRBJ1-5; perhaps TRBD1 as D (6 bases). V lost 4 bases and J lost 6, with 22 bases in between. This CDR3 has 17 residues. Germline V lookup: CDR1 SNHLY, CDR2 FYNNEI. The CDR3 is CASSVFQGRASRQPQHF. Written as DNA, the CDR3 is TGTGCCAGCAGTGTTTTCCAGGGGCGGGCGAGTCGTCAGCCCCAGCATTTT.

CDR3 DNA: TGTGCCAGCAGTCCCCATCGACTGACAACTAATGAAAAACTGTTTTTT. Encoded protein: CASSPHRLTTNEKLFF. This chain joins TRBV27 and TRBJ1-4; D gene ambiguous. The V gene's germline CDR1 is MNHEY and CDR2 SMNVEV (reference sequence). This CDR3 spans 16 amino acids. Trimming removed 5 bases at V and 0 bases at J, with 13 bases between. Looking up the rest from reference TRBV27 and TRBJ1-4 gives the full variable domain: EAQVTQNPRYLITVTGKKLTVTCSQNMNHEYMSWYRQDPGLGLRQIYYSMNVEVTDKGDVPEGYKVSRKEKRNFPLILESPSPNQTSLYFCASSPHRLTTNEKLFFGSGTQLSVL.

The count of this clonotype is one. This may be a read error, as it is one base from a much larger clone. The genes are TRBV18 and TRBJ1-3, with no clear D. The germline V gene has CDR1 KGHSH and CDR2 LQKENI. The length of the CDR3 is 15 residues. CDR3 protein: CASSKAGDSGSTIYF. The DNA of the CDR3 is TGTGCCAGCTCAAAAGCGGGAGACTCTGGAAGCACCATATATTTT.

Many counts were recorded for this clonotype. The V and J genes are TRBV28 and TRBJ1-4; D call uncertain. CDR3 length: 15 residues. CDR1 is MDHEN, CDR2 SYDVKM, per germline. V lost 1 base to trimming and J lost 8 bases, with 14 bases between them. The CDR3 DNA reads as TGTGCCAGCAGTTTATTCACGGGGTTCGGGGAAAAACTGTTTTTT. This gives the protein CASSLFTGFGEKLFF.

This clonotype was detected many times. The chain employs TRBV27 and TRBJ1-6; the D gene is possibly TRBD1 (6 bases). The CDR3 is 15 amino acids. V was pared by 7 bases and J by 7 bases, with 17 bases between. The germline V gene encodes CDR1 MNHEY and CDR2 SMNVEV (reference sequence). This CDR3 is CASKSKDSLNSPLHF. CDR3 nucleotide sequence: TGTGCCAGCAAATCAAAGGACAGCTTGAATTCACCCCTCCACTTT.

This clonotype has at least ten counts. The chain carries TRBV30 and TRBJ1-2, with D tentatively TRBD1 (6 bases). Germline CDR1 and CDR2: GTSNPN and SVGIG (reference sequence). CDR3 length: 16 amino acids. The V and J ends lost 4 bases and 4 bases respectively, with 22 bases between them. CDR3: CAWTAPAKQGIYGYTF. CDR3 coding DNA: TGTGCCTGGACCGCACCCGCCAAACAGGGAATCTATGGCTACACCTTC. The full variable domain, with the rest looked up from reference TRBV30 and TRBJ1-2, is SQTIHQWPATLVQPVGSPLSLECTVEGTSNPNLYWYRQAAGRGLQLLFYSVGIGQISSEVPQNLSASRPQDRQFILSSKKLLLSDSGFYLCAWTAPAKQGIYGYTFGSGTRLTVV.

This clonotype was counted many times. The chain has TRBV6-5 and TRBJ1-5, with 7 bases identical to TRBD1. The CDR3 extends over 15 amino acids. V dropped 2 bases and J dropped 2; count of bases not matched to a gene: 3. Germline lookup yields CDR1 MNHEY and CDR2 SVGAGI. The CDR3 sequence is CASSYRDSGNQPQHF. CDR3 nucleotides: TGTGCCAGCAGTTACCGGGACAGTGGCAATCAGCCCCAGCATTTT.

This clonotype has a count of ten or more. The chain uses TRBV28 and TRBJ1-5; TRBD1 might be the D (6 bases). This CDR3 contains 14 residues. Between the trimmed V and J ends, which lost 5 bases and 5 bases, there was a span of 13 bases. Germline V lookup: CDR1 MDHEN, CDR2 SYDVKM. Written as DNA, the CDR3 is TGTGCCAGCAGTCCCCGGACAGACCATCAGCCCCAGCATTTT. Protein sequence: CASSPRTDHQPQHF.

Written as DNA, the CDR3 is TGTGCCAGCAGTTTAGCCCATTACGAGCAGTACTTC. Amino acid sequence: CASSLAHYEQYF. The gene calls are TRBV28 and TRBJ2-7; D not resolved. With 2 bases removed from V and 4 bases from J, the gap between germline ends came to 6 bases. Germline CDR1 MDHEN, CDR2 SYDVKM. The CDR3 runs 12 residues.

This clonotype has just a few counts. A much larger clone differs from this one at a single base, so this may be a read error. This CDR3 is missing its conserved last phenylalanine or tryptophan, likely due to a read error. This chain links TRBV6-4 with TRBJ1-1; no clear D gene. The CDR3 length is 13 residues. V lost 6 bases and J 1 base, leaving 9 bases between the germline ends. The V gene's germline CDR1 is MRHNA and CDR2 SNTAGT. CDR3 sequence: CASSVRGNTEAFL. The CDR3 DNA reads as TGTGCCAGCAGCGTCCGGGGGAACACTGAAGCTTTCCTT.

The CDR3 DNA sequence: TGTGCCAGCAGTAGGCAGGGATACTCTGGAAACACCATATATTTT. Translating it yields CASSRQGYSGNTIYF. The chain carries TRBV2 and TRBJ1-3; tentatively, D is TRBD1 (5 bases). V was shortened by 5 bases and J by 0 bases, with 11 bases between the two germline ends. The CDR3 sequence is 15 residues long. CDR1 and CDR2 from the germline V gene are SNHLY and FYNNEI. The variable domain in full, completed from reference TRBV2 and TRBJ1-3, reads EPEVTQTPSHQVTQMGQEVILRCVPISNHLYFYWYRQILGQKVEFLVSFYNNEISEKSEIFDDQFSVERPDGSNFTLKIRSTKLEDSAMYFCASSRQGYSGNTIYFGEGSWLTVV.

In DNA form, the CDR3 reads TGTGCCTGGACGGGGGGCGCTTGGTATGGCTACACCTTC. Translated: CAWTGGAWYGYTF. The chain employs TRBV30 and TRBJ1-2; D is possibly TRBD1 (6 bases). Germline CDR1 is GTSNPN and CDR2 is SVGIG (reference sequence). V lost 4 bases and J 5 bases, leaving 14 bases between the germline ends. CDR3 size: 13 residues.

This clonotype has a handful of counts. The chain recombines TRBV20-1 with TRBJ1-5; 9 bases map to TRBD1. CDR1 DFQATT and CDR2 SNEGSKA come from the germline V gene (reference sequence). CDR3 size: 17 residues. Unmatched junction bases numbered 15, after V lost 6 bases and J lost 3 bases. CDR3: CSAENGPGTGNNQPQHF. In DNA, the CDR3 is TGCAGTGCCGAAAACGGCCCCGGGACAGGGAACAATCAGCCCCAGCATTTT.

This clonotype occurred many times. The J gene is TRBJ2-5, the V gene TRBV7-8, with a tentative D call TRBD2 (5 bases). Germline V gene data show CDR1 as SGHVS and CDR2 as FQNEAQ. V lost 1 base, J lost 1 base, and 10 bases lay in between. The CDR3 runs 15 residues. CDR3 amino acids: CASSLGGRGQETQYF. The CDR3 nucleotides read TGTGCCAGCAGCTTAGGAGGACGGGGCCAAGAGACCCAGTACTTC.

This clonotype has at least ten counts. The genes are TRBV7-9 and TRBJ1-1; no clear D gene. The CDR3 is 11 amino acids. Trimming shortened V by 0 bases and J by 6 bases, and 2 bases separated the two germline ends. The germline CDR1 and CDR2 sequences are SEHNR and FQNEAQ (reference sequence). The CDR3, as DNA: TGTGCCAGCAGCTTAGCCTCTGAAGCTTTCTTT. As protein: CASSLASEAFF.